The 15 T cell receptor beta chains reported below all come from one sample, sequenced in a study of blood T cell repertoires in COVID-19. Profiled with immunoSEQ multiplex PCR; TCRdb holds only in-frame clones, not every one. The data hold around 130,000 clones, with roughly 84% observed a single time. Material for sequencing was peripheral blood. The receptors come from a man aged 25 to 40 with COVID-19, enrolled during active disease.

A few counts support this clone. V usage is TRBV6-6 and J usage is TRBJ1-4, with 7 bases matching TRBD1. Germline CDR1 reads MNHNY; CDR2 reads SVGAGI (reference sequence). This CDR3 comprises 14 residues. The trim removed 8 bases at V and 3 bases at J, leaving 6 bases unmatched. The CDR3 DNA reads as TGTGCCAGCGCTGCGCAGGGGGCTAATGAAAAACTGTTTTTT. It yields the protein CASAAQGANEKLFF.

The chain links TRBV11-2 to TRBJ1-6; D might be TRBD1 (6 bases). CDR3 size: 15 residues. The germline V gene encodes CDR1 SGHAT and CDR2 FQNNGV. Trimming pared 1 base from V and 6 bases from J, leaving 10 bases between. DNA for the CDR3: TGTGCCAGCAGCTTAGCCACAGGGCTTAATTCACCCCTCCACTTT. Encoded protein: CASSLATGLNSPLHF.

The chain carries TRBV7-2 and TRBJ2-1; weak D call: TRBD2 (6 bases). Germline CDR1 SGHTA, CDR2 FQGNSA. The CDR3 has 15 amino acids. The V end was cut by 5 bases, the J end by 4 bases, with 15 bases between. The CDR3 DNA sequence: TGTGCCAGCAGCCGGGCCAGCGGGCCTTACAATGAGCAGTTCTTC. This sequence encodes CASSRASGPYNEQFF.

The genes are TRBV15 and TRBJ2-7, with 7 positions matching TRBD1. The CDR3 consists of 14 residues. The trim removed 2 bases at V and 2 bases at J, leaving 3 bases unmatched. CDR1 and CDR2 (germline): LNHNV, YYDKDF (reference sequence). The CDR3 DNA is TGTGCCACCAGCAGAAGTCAGGGGGCCTACGAGCAGTACTTC. Protein product: CATSRSQGAYEQYF.

The V call is TRBV9, the J call TRBJ2-7, with D tentatively TRBD2 (6 bases). In germline, CDR1 is SGDLS, CDR2 YYNGEE. V shed 3 bases and J shed 0 bases, with 10 bases lying between them. The CDR3 is made up of 14 amino acids. The CDR3: CASSAALASYEQYF. The CDR3 DNA sequence: TGTGCCAGCAGCGCGGCACTAGCCTCCTACGAGCAGTACTTC.

On this clone itself: Mismatch with germline at one junction end may stem from a read error. The rearrangement joins TRBV7-2 to TRBJ1-5; D not resolved. Looked up from germline, CDR1 is SGHTA and CDR2 is FQGNSA. The CDR3 has 15 amino acids. Written as DNA, the CDR3 is TGTGCCAGCAGCTTAGCTCCTTTTAGCGATCAGCCCCAGCATTTT. It translates to CASSLAPFSDQPQHF.

The V and J genes are TRBV18 and TRBJ2-7, with 8 nucleotides matching TRBD1. Per germline, CDR1 KGHSH and CDR2 LQKENI. This CDR3 region has 13 residues. The V gene end was trimmed by 9 bases and the J gene end by 3 bases; junction bases not matched to a gene: 7. The CDR3 DNA follows: TGTGCCAGTACCGGGACAGGCCTCTACGAGCAGTACTTC. It specifies CASTGTGLYEQYF.

The chain recombines TRBV12-2 with TRBJ2-7; the D segment call TRBD1 is taken from the table without a DNA check. TRBV12-2 is shown as a pseudogene. The CDR3 contains 16 residues. The CDR3 bases are TGTGCAAGTCGCCGTCAGGGATGGACAGGGTCCCACGAGCAGTACTTC. This sequence encodes CASRRQGWTGSHEQYF.

CDR3 DNA: TGTGCCAGTAGAAGGGGTCTCGGCTACAATGAGCAGTTCTTC. Translation: CASRRGLGYNEQFF. This chain links TRBV19 with TRBJ2-1, with D perhaps matching TRBD1 (5 bases). Germline V gene sequence: CDR1 LNHDA, CDR2 SQIVND (reference sequence). CDR3 length: 14 residues. The V gene lost 6 bases and the J gene lost 3 bases, with 12 bases spanning the gap.

V is TRBV30 and J is TRBJ2-1; D is perhaps TRBD2 (7 bases). CDR1 and CDR2 from the germline V gene are GTSNPN and SVGIG (reference sequence). The CDR3 length is 17 residues. The germline V and J ends were trimmed by 0 bases and 7 bases, with 22 bases remaining between them. The CDR3 is CAWSVLIGGGLRNEQFF. CDR3 nucleotides: TGTGCCTGGAGTGTACTAATAGGGGGGGGATTAAGGAATGAGCAGTTCTTC.

The chain links TRBV6-2 or TRBV6-3 to TRBJ2-3; D possibly corresponds to TRBD1 (5 bases). V was shortened by 5 bases and J by 1 base, with 13 bases between the two germline ends. CDR1 is MNHEY and CDR2 is SVGEGT in the germline V gene. The CDR3 loop spans 15 amino acids. The CDR3 loop is CASSPNTGRTDTQYF. The CDR3 coding sequence is TGTGCCAGCAGTCCAAACACAGGTCGCACAGATACGCAGTATTTT.

This clone has a handful of counts. The chain couples TRBV3-1 (or the pseudogene TRBV3-2) to TRBJ2-2, with 8 bases matching TRBD2. CDR1 is LGHDT, CDR2 YNNKEL, per germline (reference sequence). The CDR3 contains 15 residues. Trimming cost V 5 bases and J 3 bases; bases outside gene matches: 5. CDR3 DNA: TGTGCCAGCAGCATTAGCGGGATCGACACCGGGGAGCTGTTTTTT. It specifies CASSISGIDTGELFF.

The chain joins TRBV21-1 to TRBJ2-1; TRBD2 was called by the table and not checked on the DNA. TRBV21-1 is a documented pseudogene. The CDR3 length is 17 residues. The CDR3 region is CASKQLWLAGSGNEQFF. CDR3 sequence (DNA): TGTGCCAGCAAGCAATTGTGGCTAGCGGGATCAGGCAATGAGCAGTTCTTC.

V is TRBV19 and J is TRBJ1-2, with D possibly matching TRBD1 (5 bases). CDR3 size: 13 residues. V gave up 3 bases and J gave up 7 bases, with 12 bases separating them. CDR1 is LNHDA, CDR2 SQIVND, per germline (reference sequence). This chain's CDR3 is CASSIEGLLGYTF. CDR3 DNA: TGTGCCAGTAGTATTGAGGGACTGCTTGGCTACACCTTC.

This chain uses TRBV4-2 with TRBJ2-1; D unresolved. This CDR3 has 13 amino acids. The V and J ends lost 3 bases and 7 bases respectively, with 10 bases between them. The germline CDR1 and CDR2 sequences are LGHNA and YNFKEQ. The CDR3 reads CASSHPLENEQFF. The CDR3 DNA sequence: TGTGCCAGCAGCCATCCTTTGGAGAATGAGCAGTTCTTC.